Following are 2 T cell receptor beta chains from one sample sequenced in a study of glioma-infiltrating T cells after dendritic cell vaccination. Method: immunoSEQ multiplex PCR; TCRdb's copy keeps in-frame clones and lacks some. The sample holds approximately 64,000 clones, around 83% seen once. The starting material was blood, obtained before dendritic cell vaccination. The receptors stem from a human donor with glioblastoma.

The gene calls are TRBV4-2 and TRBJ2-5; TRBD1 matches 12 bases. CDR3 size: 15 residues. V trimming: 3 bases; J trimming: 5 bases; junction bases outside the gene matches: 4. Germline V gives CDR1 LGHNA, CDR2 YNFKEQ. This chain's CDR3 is CASSHGTGGEETQYF. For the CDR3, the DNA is TGTGCCAGCAGCCACGGGACAGGGGGCGAGGAGACCCAGTACTTC.

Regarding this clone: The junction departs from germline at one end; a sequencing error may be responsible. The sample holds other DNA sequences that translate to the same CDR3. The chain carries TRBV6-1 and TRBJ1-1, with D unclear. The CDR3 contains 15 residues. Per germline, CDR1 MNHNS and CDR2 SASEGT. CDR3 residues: CASTHLRDMNTEAFF. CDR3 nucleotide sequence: TGCGCCAGCACCCATCTTCGCGATATGAACACTGAAGCTTTCTTT.